These 11 T cell receptor beta chains came from one sample sequenced in a study of glioma-infiltrating T cells. Amplification of TCR alpha and beta CDR3 regions from RNA used iRepertoire nested multiplex PCR. One entry per CDR3 protein results from TCRdb running MiXCR on the multiplex PCR reads. Of a few hundred thousand distinct CDR3 sequences in the sample, 41% are singletons; the top ten hold more than 10%. The sequenced material came from glioma tissue, nonneoplastic brain tissue, or PBMCs (not recorded which). The receptors originated from a human donor with low-grade glioma or glioblastoma, undergoing nonglioma brain surgery, or in good health (not recorded which).

In regard to this clonotype: Here the CDR3 omits its conserved ending phenylalanine or tryptophan, so a read error is the likely source. The chain joins TRBV15 to TRBJ2-2; possible D gene TRBD2, 5 bases. Germline CDR1 and CDR2: LNHNV and YYDKDF (reference sequence). The V and J ends lost 8 bases and 2 bases respectively, with 24 bases between them. The CDR3 sequence is 18 residues long. The CDR3 sequence is CATSSTSWTERNTGELFY. DNA for the CDR3: TGTGCCACCTCCTCAACTAGTTGGACCGAACGAAACACCGGGGAGCTGTTTTAT.

The chain links TRBV6-6 to TRBJ2-2, with D maybe TRBD2 (5 bases). The CDR3 loop spans 14 amino acids. Germline V gene data show CDR1 as MNHNY and CDR2 as SVGAGI (reference sequence). Trimming stripped 5 bases from V and 8 bases from J, with 15 bases between. The DNA for the CDR3 is TGTGCCAGCAGTCACGGGATTACCTCTGGGGAGCTGTTTTTT. This codes for CASSHGITSGELFF.

The rearrangement joins TRBV13 to TRBJ2-1; D uncertain. V was clipped by 1 base and J by 5 bases, with 9 bases between them. The CDR3 totals 14 residues. CDR1 PRHDT and CDR2 FYEKMQ come from the germline V gene (reference sequence). CDR3 nucleotides: TGTGCCAGCAGCTTAGATTGGGAAAACAATGAGCAGTTCTTC. Encoded protein: CASSLDWENNEQFF.

This clonotype was seen repeatedly, ten times or more. The chain combines TRBV27 with TRBJ2-1, with 7 bases identical to TRBD2. This CDR3 has 13 amino acids. V shed 3 bases and J 10 bases; nucleotides not matched to a gene: 6. CDR1 and CDR2 from the germline V gene are MNHEY and SMNVEV (reference sequence). The CDR3 coding sequence is TGTGCCAGCAGTTTCACTAGCGACCCCGAGCAGTTCTTC. Residues: CASSFTSDPEQFF.

This clonotype appeared once. The chain couples TRBV19 to TRBJ1-2; no definite D call. V was shortened by 4 bases and J by 2 bases, with 8 bases between the two germline ends. The CDR3 contains 13 residues. CDR1 is LNHDA, CDR2 SQIVND, per germline (reference sequence). CDR3 sequence (DNA): TGTGCCAGTAGTAGAGACAAGAACTATGGCTACACCTTC. It codes for CASSRDKNYGYTF. Combining the CDR3 with reference TRBV19 and TRBJ1-2 gives the whole variable domain DGGITQSPKYLFRKEGQNVTLSCEQNLNHDAMYWYRQDPGQGLRLIYYSQIVNDFQKGDIAEGYSVSREKKESFPLTVTSAQKNPTAFYLCASSRDKNYGYTFGSGTRLTVV.

This clonotype has just a few counts. This rearrangement joins TRBV20-1 to TRBJ2-3, with 9 bases that match TRBD2. The CDR3 is 15 amino acids. Germline lookup yields CDR1 DFQATT and CDR2 SNEGSKA (reference sequence). V was clipped by 6 bases and J by 4 bases; unmatched bases: 11. The CDR3 DNA reads as TGCAGTGCAACCCATAGCGGGAGAGGGGCAGATACGCAGTATTTT. The encoded protein is CSATHSGRGADTQYF.

V gene TRBV28 combines with J gene TRBJ1-4, with TRBD1 as a possible D gene (6 bases). Germline V lookup: CDR1 MDHEN, CDR2 SYDVKM. The CDR3 length is 17 residues. V lost 5 bases to trimming and J lost 4 bases, with 20 bases between them. The CDR3 nucleotides read TGTGCCAGCAGTCCTAGGACAGCGAATCAAATTAATGAAAAACTGTTTTTT. Encoded protein: CASSPRTANQINEKLFF.

As for this clonotype: The junction departs from germline at one end; a sequencing error may be responsible. V gene TRBV7-6 combines with J gene TRBJ2-5; a weak D match, TRBD1 (5 bases). This CDR3 has 14 amino acids. Germline V gene sequence: CDR1 SGHVS, CDR2 FNYEAQ. Written as DNA, the CDR3 is TGTGCCAGCAGCTTAGCCGGACATCCAGAGGCCCAGTACTTC. This translates into CASSLAGHPEAQYF.

Worth noting for this clonotype: A much larger clonotype is one base distant, so this may be a read error. This sequence joins TRBV28 and TRBJ2-7; the D gene is possibly TRBD1 (5 bases). From germline, CDR1 is MDHEN and CDR2 SYDVKM. The CDR3 is 15 residues long. Here the CDR3 DNA reads TGTGCCAGCAGTTCCCCCTTGGGGCTGGTCTACGAGCAGCACTTC. Translation: CASSSPLGLVYEQHF.

This clonotype was counted many times. The J gene is TRBJ2-1, the V gene TRBV20-1, with D tentatively TRBD1 (6 bases). Between the trimmed V and J ends, which lost 0 bases and 4 bases, there was a span of 13 bases. CDR1 DFQATT and CDR2 SNEGSKA come from the germline V gene (reference sequence). This CDR3 is 15 amino acids long. The CDR3 protein is CSARDLGAPYNEQFF. CDR3 sequence (DNA): TGCAGTGCTAGAGATTTGGGGGCCCCTTACAATGAGCAGTTCTTC.

This clonotype occurred many times. The chain links TRBV6-1 to TRBJ2-1, with 8 nucleotides matching TRBD2. V dropped 2 bases and J dropped 5; count of bases not matched to a gene: 8. The CDR3 loop spans 16 amino acids. Germline CDR1 reads MNHNS; CDR2 reads SASEGT. The CDR3 region has the DNA TGTGCCAGCAGTGAATGGGGACTAGAGCCCGACAATGAGCAGTTCTTC. Translation: CASSEWGLEPDNEQFF.